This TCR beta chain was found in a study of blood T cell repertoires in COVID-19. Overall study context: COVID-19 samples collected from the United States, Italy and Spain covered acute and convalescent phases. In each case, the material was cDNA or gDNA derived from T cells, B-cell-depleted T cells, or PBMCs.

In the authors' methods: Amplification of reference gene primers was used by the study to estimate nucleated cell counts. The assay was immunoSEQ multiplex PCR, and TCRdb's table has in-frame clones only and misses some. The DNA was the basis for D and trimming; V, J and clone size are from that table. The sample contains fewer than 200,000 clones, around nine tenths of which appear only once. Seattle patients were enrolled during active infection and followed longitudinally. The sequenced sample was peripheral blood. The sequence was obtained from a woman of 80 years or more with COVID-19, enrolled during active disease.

CDR3 loop: CASSNAGAAGQPQHF. The CDR3 coding sequence is TGTGCCAGCAGCAATGCCGGGGCAGCGGGACAGCCCCAGCATTTT. This chain joins TRBV6-2 or TRBV6-3 and TRBJ1-5, with a weak D call TRBD1 (5 bases). V lost 6 bases and J 7 bases, leaving 19 bases between the germline ends. CDR1 is MNHEY, CDR2 SVGEGT, per germline. The CDR3 has 15 amino acids.